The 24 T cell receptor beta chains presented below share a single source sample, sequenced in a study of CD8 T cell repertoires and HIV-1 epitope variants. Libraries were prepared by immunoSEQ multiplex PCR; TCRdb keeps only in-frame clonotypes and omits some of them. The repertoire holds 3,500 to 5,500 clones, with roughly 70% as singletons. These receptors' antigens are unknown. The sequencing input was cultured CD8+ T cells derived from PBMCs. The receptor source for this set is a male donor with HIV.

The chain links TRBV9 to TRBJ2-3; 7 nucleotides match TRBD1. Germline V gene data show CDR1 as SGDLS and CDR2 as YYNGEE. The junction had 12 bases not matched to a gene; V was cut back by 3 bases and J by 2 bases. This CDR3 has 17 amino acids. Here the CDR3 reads CASSAIQGPPFTDTQYF. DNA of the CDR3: TGTGCCAGCAGCGCCATACAGGGGCCTCCCTTCACAGATACGCAGTATTTT.

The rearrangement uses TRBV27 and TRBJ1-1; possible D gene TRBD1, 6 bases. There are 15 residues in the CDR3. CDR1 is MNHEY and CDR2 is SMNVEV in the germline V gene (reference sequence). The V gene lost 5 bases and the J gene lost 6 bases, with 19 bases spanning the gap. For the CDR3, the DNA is TGTGCCAGCAGTAAGGGAGGGGGGGCAAGATCTGAAGCTTTCTTT. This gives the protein CASSKGGGARSEAFF.

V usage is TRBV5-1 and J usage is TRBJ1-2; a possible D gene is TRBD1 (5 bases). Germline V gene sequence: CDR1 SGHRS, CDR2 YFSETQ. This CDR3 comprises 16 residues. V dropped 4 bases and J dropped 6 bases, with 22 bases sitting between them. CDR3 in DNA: TGCGCCAGCAGCATCACTGCCGGGACCGGGGGTGATGGCTACACCTTC. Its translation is CASSITAGTGGDGYTF.

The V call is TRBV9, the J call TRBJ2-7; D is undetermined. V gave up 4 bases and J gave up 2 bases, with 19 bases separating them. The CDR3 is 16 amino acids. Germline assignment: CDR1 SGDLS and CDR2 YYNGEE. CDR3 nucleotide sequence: TGTGCCAGCAGCCCATCCTCAGAAAAATTAACCTACGAGCAGTACTTC. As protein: CASSPSSEKLTYEQYF.

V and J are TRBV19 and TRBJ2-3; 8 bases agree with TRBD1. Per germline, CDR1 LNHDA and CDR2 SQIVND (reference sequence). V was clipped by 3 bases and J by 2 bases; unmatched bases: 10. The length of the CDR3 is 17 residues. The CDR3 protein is CASSIEGTGFYTDTQYF. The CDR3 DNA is TGTGCCAGTAGTATCGAAGGGACAGGCTTTTACACAGATACGCAGTATTTT.

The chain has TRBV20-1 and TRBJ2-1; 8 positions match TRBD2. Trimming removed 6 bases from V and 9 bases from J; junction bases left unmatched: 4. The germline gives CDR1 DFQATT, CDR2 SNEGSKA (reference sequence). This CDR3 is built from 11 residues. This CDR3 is CSARGGAEQFF. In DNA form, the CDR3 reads TGCAGTGCCCGGGGGGGGGCTGAGCAGTTCTTC.

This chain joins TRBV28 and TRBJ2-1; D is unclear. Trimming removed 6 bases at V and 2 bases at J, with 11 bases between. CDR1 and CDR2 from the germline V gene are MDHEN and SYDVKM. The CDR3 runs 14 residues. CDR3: CASRRPPAYNEQFF. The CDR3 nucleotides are TGTGCCAGCAGAAGACCTCCGGCCTACAATGAGCAGTTCTTC.

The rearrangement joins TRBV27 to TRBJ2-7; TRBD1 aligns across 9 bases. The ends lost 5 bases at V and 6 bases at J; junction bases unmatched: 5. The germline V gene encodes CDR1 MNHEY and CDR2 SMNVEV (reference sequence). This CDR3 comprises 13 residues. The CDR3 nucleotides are TGTGCCAGCAGTGGGGGACAGGGCAGCGAGCAGTACTTC. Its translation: CASSGGQGSEQYF.

CDR3 amino acids: CASSLIGGIDEQYF. Written as DNA, the CDR3 is TGTGCCAGTAGTCTCATCGGGGGGATAGACGAGCAGTACTTC. This chain joins TRBV19 and TRBJ2-7; 7 bases are shared with TRBD2. CDR3 length: 14 residues. V dropped 5 bases and J dropped 5; count of bases not matched to a gene: 9. CDR1 is LNHDA and CDR2 is SQIVND in the germline V gene (reference sequence).

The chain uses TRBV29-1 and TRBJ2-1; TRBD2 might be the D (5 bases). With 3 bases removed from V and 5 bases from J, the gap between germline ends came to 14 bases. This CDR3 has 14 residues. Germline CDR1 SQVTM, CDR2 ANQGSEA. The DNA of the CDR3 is TGCAGCGTTGATAGGCGGGCTCGGCACAATGAGCAGTTCTTC. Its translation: CSVDRRARHNEQFF.

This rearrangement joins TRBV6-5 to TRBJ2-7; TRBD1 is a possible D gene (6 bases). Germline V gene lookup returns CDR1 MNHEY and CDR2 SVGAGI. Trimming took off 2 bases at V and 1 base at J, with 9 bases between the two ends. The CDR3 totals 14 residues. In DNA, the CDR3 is TGTGCCAGCAGTTACGGACAGTTATCCTACGAGCAGTACTTC. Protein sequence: CASSYGQLSYEQYF.

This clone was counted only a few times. Here the CDR3 DNA reads TGTGCCAGCAGCTTGATCACAGGGCCCTTATCTAGCACAGATACGCAGTATTTT. This sequence encodes CASSLITGPLSSTDTQYF. The rearrangement joins TRBV7-2 to TRBJ2-3, with D possibly TRBD1 on 6 matching bases. Per the germline V gene, CDR1 is SGHTA and CDR2 is FQGNSA. CDR3 length equals 18 residues. The V gene lost 3 bases and the J gene lost 0 bases, with 19 bases spanning the gap. The variable domain in full, completed from reference TRBV7-2 and TRBJ2-3, reads GAGVSQSPSNKVTEKGKDVELRCDPISGHTALYWYRQSLGQGLEFLIYFQGNSAPDKSGLPSDRFSAERTGGSVSTLTIQRTQQEDSAVYLCASSLITGPLSSTDTQYFGPGTRLTVL.

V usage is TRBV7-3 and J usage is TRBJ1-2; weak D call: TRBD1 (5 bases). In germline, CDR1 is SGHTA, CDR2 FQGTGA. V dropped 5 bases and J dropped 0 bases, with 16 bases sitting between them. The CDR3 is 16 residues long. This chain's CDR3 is CASSPFGGDANYGYTF. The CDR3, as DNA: TGTGCCAGCAGCCCCTTCGGGGGGGATGCTAACTATGGCTACACCTTC.

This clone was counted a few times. The DNA of the CDR3 is TGCGCCAGCAGCCAAGGGACAGGGAATGGCTACACCTTC. It codes for CASSQGTGNGYTF. This chain links TRBV4-3 with TRBJ1-2; 8 positions match TRBD1. The V and J ends lost 1 base and 6 bases, in that order; junction bases with no gene match: 1. Germline values: CDR1 LGHNA, CDR2 YSLEER. This CDR3 region has 13 residues.

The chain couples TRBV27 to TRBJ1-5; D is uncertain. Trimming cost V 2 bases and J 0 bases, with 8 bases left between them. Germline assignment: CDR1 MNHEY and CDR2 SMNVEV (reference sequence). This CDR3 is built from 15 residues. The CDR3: CASSLDGDSNQPQHF. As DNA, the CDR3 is TGTGCCAGCAGTTTAGACGGAGATAGCAATCAGCCCCAGCATTTT.

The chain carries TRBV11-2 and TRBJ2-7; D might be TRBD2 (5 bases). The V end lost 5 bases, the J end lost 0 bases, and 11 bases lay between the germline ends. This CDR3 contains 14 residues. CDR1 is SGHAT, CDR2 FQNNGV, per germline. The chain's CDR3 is CASSPSGYSYEQYF. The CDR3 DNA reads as TGTGCCAGCAGCCCCAGCGGTTACTCCTACGAGCAGTACTTC.

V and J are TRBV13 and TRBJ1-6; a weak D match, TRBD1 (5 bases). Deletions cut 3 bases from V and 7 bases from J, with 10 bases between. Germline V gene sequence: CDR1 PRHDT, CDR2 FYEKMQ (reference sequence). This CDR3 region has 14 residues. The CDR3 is CASSFGGENSPLHF. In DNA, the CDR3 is TGTGCCAGCAGCTTTGGAGGGGAGAATTCACCCCTCCACTTT.

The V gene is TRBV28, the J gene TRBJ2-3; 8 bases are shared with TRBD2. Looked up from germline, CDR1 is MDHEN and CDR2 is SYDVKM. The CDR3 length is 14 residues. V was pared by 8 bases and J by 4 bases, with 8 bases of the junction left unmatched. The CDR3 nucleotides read TGTGCCAGCGTAGGGCGGGGGGCTGCAGATACGCAGTATTTT. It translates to CASVGRGAADTQYF.

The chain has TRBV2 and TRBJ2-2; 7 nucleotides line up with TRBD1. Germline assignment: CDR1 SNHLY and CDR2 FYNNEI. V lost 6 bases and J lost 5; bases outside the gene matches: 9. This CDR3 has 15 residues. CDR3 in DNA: TGTGCCAGCAGCCAAACCGGGACAGAGACCGGGGAGCTGTTTTTT. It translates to CASSQTGTETGELFF. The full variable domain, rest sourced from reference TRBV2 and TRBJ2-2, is EPEVTQTPSHQVTQMGQEVILRCVPISNHLYFYWYRQILGQKVEFLVSFYNNEISEKSEIFDDQFSVERPDGSNFTLKIRSTKLEDSAMYFCASSQTGTETGELFFGEGSRLTVL.

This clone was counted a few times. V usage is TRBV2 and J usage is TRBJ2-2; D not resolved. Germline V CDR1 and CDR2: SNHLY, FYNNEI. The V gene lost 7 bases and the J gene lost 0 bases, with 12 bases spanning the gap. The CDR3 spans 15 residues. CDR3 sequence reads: CASKSTYANTGELFF. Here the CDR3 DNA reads TGTGCCAGCAAGTCAACATACGCGAACACCGGGGAGCTGTTTTTT.

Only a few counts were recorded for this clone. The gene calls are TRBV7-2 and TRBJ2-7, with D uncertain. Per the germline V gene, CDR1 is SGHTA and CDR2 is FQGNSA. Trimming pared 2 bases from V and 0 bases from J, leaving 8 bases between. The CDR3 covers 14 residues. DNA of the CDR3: TGTGCCAGCAGCTTAAGTTTTAGCTCCTACGAGCAGTACTTC. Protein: CASSLSFSSYEQYF.

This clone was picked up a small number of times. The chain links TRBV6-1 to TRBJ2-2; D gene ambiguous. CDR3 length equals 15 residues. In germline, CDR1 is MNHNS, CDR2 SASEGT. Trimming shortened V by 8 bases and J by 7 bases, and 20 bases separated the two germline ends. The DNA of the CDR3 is TGTGCCAGCGACGCCGGTAGCTGGGTGGGCGGGGAGCTGTTTTTT. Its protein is CASDAGSWVGGELFF.

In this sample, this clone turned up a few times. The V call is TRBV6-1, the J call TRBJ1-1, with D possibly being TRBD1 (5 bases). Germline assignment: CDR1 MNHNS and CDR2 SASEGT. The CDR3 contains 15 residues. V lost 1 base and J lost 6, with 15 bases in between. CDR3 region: CASSEVGGDIAEAFF. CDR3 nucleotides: TGTGCCAGCAGTGAAGTTGGAGGGGATATCGCTGAAGCTTTCTTT.

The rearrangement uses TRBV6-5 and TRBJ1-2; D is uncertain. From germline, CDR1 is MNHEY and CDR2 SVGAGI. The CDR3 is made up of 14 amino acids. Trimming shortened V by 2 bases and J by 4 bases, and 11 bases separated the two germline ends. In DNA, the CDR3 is TGTGCCAGCAGTTACAGGGCGCAAGGCTATGGCTACACCTTC. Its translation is CASSYRAQGYGYTF.